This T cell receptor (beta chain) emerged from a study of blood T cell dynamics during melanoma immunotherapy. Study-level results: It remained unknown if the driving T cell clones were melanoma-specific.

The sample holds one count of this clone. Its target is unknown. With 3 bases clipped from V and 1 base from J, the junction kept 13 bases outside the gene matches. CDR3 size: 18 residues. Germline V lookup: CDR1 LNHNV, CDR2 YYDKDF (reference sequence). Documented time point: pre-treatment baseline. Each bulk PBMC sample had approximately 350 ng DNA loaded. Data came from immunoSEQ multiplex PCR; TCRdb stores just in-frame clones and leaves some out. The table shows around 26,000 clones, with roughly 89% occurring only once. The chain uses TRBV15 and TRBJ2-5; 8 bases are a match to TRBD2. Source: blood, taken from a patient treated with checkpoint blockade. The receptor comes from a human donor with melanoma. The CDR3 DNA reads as TGTGCCACCAGCAGGGAGGGGAGTAGCGGGATCCCCCAAGAGACCCAGTACTTC. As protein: CATSREGSSGIPQETQYF.